Each of the 18 T cell receptor beta chains below was sequenced from the same sample in a study of T-cell memory formation after mild COVID-19. TCRdb analysed the 5' RACE reads with MiXCR anew, one entry per CDR3 protein. Among tens of thousands of distinct CDR3 sequences, 7.3% were seen once, and the ten largest hold about 1.5%. The material sequenced was PBMCs or a T cell subset sorted from them (not recorded which). Receptor source: a man in his late teens or twenties who had mild COVID-19 (a few samples of this study predate the infection). Cell type and time point are not known.

This chain's CDR3 is CASSQDRLAGSNEQFF. CDR3 coding DNA: TGTGCCAGCAGCCAAGATCGGCTAGCGGGGTCGAATGAGCAGTTCTTC. The gene calls are TRBV4-2 and TRBJ2-1; 9 bases are a match to TRBD2. CDR1 LGHNA and CDR2 YNFKEQ come from the germline V gene. The ends lost 0 bases at V and 7 bases at J; junction bases unmatched: 7. This CDR3 spans 16 amino acids.

This clonotype was detected many times. The V and J genes are TRBV2 and TRBJ2-7; D is unresolved. The CDR3 consists of 12 residues. Trimming cost V 6 bases and J 6 bases, with 12 bases left between them. The germline V gene encodes CDR1 SNHLY and CDR2 FYNNEI. In DNA, the CDR3 is TGTGCCAGCAGGGACCCCCGGTTCGAGCAGTACTTC. It translates to CASRDPRFEQYF. Full variable domain (outside the CDR3, taken from reference TRBV2 and TRBJ2-7): EPEVTQTPSHQVTQMGQEVILRCVPISNHLYFYWYRQILGQKVEFLVSFYNNEISEKSEIFDDQFSVERPDGSNFTLKIRSTKLEDSAMYFCASRDPRFEQYFGPGTRLTVT.

The sample holds a few counts of this clonotype. The V and J genes are TRBV5-1 and TRBJ2-2; 8 bases fit TRBD2. The CDR3 spans 15 residues. CDR1 SGHRS and CDR2 YFSETQ come from the germline V gene. V lost 0 bases to trimming and J lost 3 bases; unmatched junction nucleotides: 1. The CDR3 is CASSLGSGDTGELFF. The CDR3 DNA reads TGCGCCAGCAGCTTGGGTAGCGGGGACACCGGGGAGCTGTTTTTT.

The table lists this clonotype with a few counts. The rearrangement links TRBV6-6 to TRBJ1-1; no firm D call. The CDR3 consists of 11 residues. Germline CDR1 reads MNHNY; CDR2 reads SVGAGI (reference sequence). V lost 5 bases, J lost 8 bases, and 9 bases lay in between. This chain's CDR3 is CASSLGREAFF. The CDR3 coding sequence is TGTGCCAGCAGTCTAGGAAGGGAAGCTTTCTTT.

V is TRBV6-2 or TRBV6-3 and J is TRBJ2-7; either TRBD1 or TRBD2 may supply D (5 bases each). The V gene's germline CDR1 is MNHEY and CDR2 SVGEGT. Trimming took 9 bases from V and 3 from J, leaving 15 bases between them. The CDR3 covers 13 residues. The CDR3 sequence is CASAPGPLYEQYF. For the CDR3, the DNA is TGTGCCAGTGCCCCGGGACCACTCTACGAGCAGTACTTC.

The chain has TRBV4-3 and TRBJ2-3; 7 bases align to TRBD2. Germline-derived CDR1 and CDR2 are LGHNA and YSLEER. Unmatched junction bases numbered 5, after V lost 1 base and J lost 1 base. The CDR3 totals 16 residues. DNA for the CDR3: TGCGCCAGCAGCCAAGCGGGCCTAGCGGGCACAGATACGCAGTATTTT. Translated: CASSQAGLAGTDTQYF.

The chain combines TRBV6-2 or TRBV6-3 with TRBJ1-5; the match to TRBD1 covers 7 bases. V dropped 5 bases and J dropped 7; count of bases not matched to a gene: 5. CDR3 size: 13 residues. The germline gives CDR1 MNHEY, CDR2 SVGEGT. CDR3 protein: CASSLTGRQPQHF. The CDR3 DNA is TGTGCCAGCAGTCTGACAGGGAGGCAGCCCCAGCATTTT.

This clonotype was seen a handful of times. The J gene is TRBJ1-6, the V gene TRBV9; D might be TRBD1 (6 bases). Germline loops: CDR1 SGDLS, CDR2 YYNGEE. V gave up 0 bases and J gave up 6 bases, with 10 bases separating them. The CDR3 covers 15 residues. CDR3 coding DNA: TGTGCCAGCAGCGTAGCAGGCAGGGGTAATTCACCCCTCCACTTT. Its protein is CASSVAGRGNSPLHF.

This clonotype showed up just a few times. This chain joins TRBV7-8 and TRBJ1-2; D possibly corresponds to TRBD1 (5 bases). Trimming shortened V by 0 bases and J by 4 bases, and 15 bases separated the two germline ends. This CDR3 is built from 16 residues. Per germline, CDR1 SGHVS and CDR2 FQNEAQ. The CDR3: CASSLAVGEKGYGYTF. The CDR3 DNA reads TGTGCCAGCAGCTTAGCGGTGGGGGAGAAGGGCTATGGCTACACCTTC.

The chain combines TRBV10-1 with TRBJ2-7; D remains ambiguous. Germline-derived CDR1 and CDR2 are WNHNN and SYGVQD (reference sequence). V was pared by 3 bases and J by 3 bases, with 9 bases between. This CDR3 has 13 amino acids. CDR3 loop: CASSDPPIYEQYV. As DNA, the CDR3 is TGCGCCAGCAGTGACCCCCCTATCTACGAGCAGTACGTC.

The sample holds many counts of this clonotype. The chain is built from TRBV11-2 and TRBJ2-7, with 10 bases identical to TRBD2. Trimming took 5 bases from V and 2 from J; bases not matched to a gene: 6. The CDR3 is 15 amino acids. Germline CDR1 and CDR2: SGHAT and FQNNGV. Here the CDR3 DNA reads TGTGCCAGCAGCCCTCAACTAGCGGGGACCTACGAGCAGTACTTC. As protein: CASSPQLAGTYEQYF.

This clonotype was picked up a small number of times. The chain recombines TRBV7-2 with TRBJ2-4; the D is unclear. CDR3 length: 12 residues. CDR1 is SGHTA and CDR2 is FQGNSA in the germline V gene. V was shortened by 2 bases and J by 12 bases, with 11 bases between the two germline ends. The CDR3 reads CASSLNLGSQYF. The DNA for the CDR3 is TGTGCCAGCAGCTTAAATCTTGGCAGTCAGTACTTC. Supplemented by reference TRBV7-2 and TRBJ2-4, the full variable domain reads GAGVSQSPSNKVTEKGKDVELRCDPISGHTALYWYRQSLGQGLEFLIYFQGNSAPDKSGLPSDRFSAERTGGSVSTLTIQRTQQEDSAVYLCASSLNLGSQYFGAGTRLSVL.

This clonotype turned up a few times. V usage is TRBV6-5 and J usage is TRBJ2-1; 9 bases are a match to TRBD1. The V and J ends lost 2 bases and 15 bases, in that order; junction bases with no gene match: 8. Germline assignment: CDR1 MNHEY and CDR2 SVGAGI. The CDR3 has 13 residues. CDR3 region: CASSYRGQGWWFF. Here the CDR3 DNA reads TGTGCCAGCAGTTACCGTGGACAGGGGTGGTGGTTCTTC.

This clonotype was detected ten times or more. This chain connects TRBV4-3 to TRBJ2-2; D unresolved. The V end was cut by 4 bases, the J end by 1 base, with 7 bases between. The CDR3 is 14 residues long. Germline V lookup: CDR1 LGHNA, CDR2 YSLEER. CDR3 bases: TGCGCCAGCAGCCTCACGGTGAACACCGGGGAGCTGTTTTTT. Protein: CASSLTVNTGELFF.

J is TRBJ2-3 and V is TRBV7-2, with D possibly being TRBD1 (6 bases). The germline V and J ends were trimmed by 5 bases and 6 bases, with 9 bases remaining between them. This CDR3 comprises 12 residues. CDR1 and CDR2 from the germline V gene are SGHTA and FQGNSA. CDR3 residues: CASSPQGDTQYF. DNA of the CDR3: TGTGCCAGCAGCCCCCAGGGGGATACGCAGTATTTT.

The chain is built from TRBV20-1 and TRBJ2-1; TRBD2 agrees at 12 bases. The CDR3 contains 16 residues. The germline V gene encodes CDR1 DFQATT and CDR2 SNEGSKA (reference sequence). V trimming: 2 bases; J trimming: 6 bases; junction bases outside the gene matches: 8. This CDR3 reads CSARPLAGGHFNEQFF. The CDR3 DNA sequence: TGCAGTGCTAGACCGCTAGCGGGGGGGCATTTCAATGAGCAGTTCTTC.

This clonotype showed up just a few times. The V and J genes are TRBV7-2 and TRBJ2-7; 7 bases are a match to TRBD1. V lost 1 base, J lost 6 bases, and 9 bases stayed unmatched. CDR1 is SGHTA, CDR2 FQGNSA, per germline. The CDR3 spans 15 residues. The CDR3 DNA follows: TGTGCCAGCAGCTTAGGGGCAGGGACAGCCACCGAGCAGTACTTC. This codes for CASSLGAGTATEQYF.

The genes are TRBV7-8 and TRBJ2-2; D unresolved. This CDR3 region has 13 residues. Germline V CDR1 and CDR2: SGHVS, FQNEAQ. Trimming shortened V by 3 bases and J by 1 base, and 3 bases separated the two germline ends. The CDR3 reads CASSFGNTGELFF. CDR3 coding DNA: TGTGCCAGCAGCTTTGGGAACACCGGGGAGCTGTTTTTT.